Here is one T cell receptor (beta chain) with its context. This CDR3 comprises 15 residues. Germline loops: CDR1 SGHRS, CDR2 YFSETQ. Between the trimmed V and J ends, which lost 0 bases and 9 bases, there was a span of 13 bases. The sample belongs to a study of blood T cell repertoires in COVID-19. Study context: There were acute and convalescent COVID-19 samples, and they came from the United States, Italy and Spain.

How the authors handled the data: Reference gene primer amplification in the assay estimated nucleated cell counts. Produced via immunoSEQ multiplex PCR; TCRdb's table is partial and in-frame only. For V, J and clone size, that table is used; D and trimming come from the DNA. The table shows a few hundred thousand clones, with about 85% occurring only once. The TCR originated in a woman older than 75 with active or convalescent COVID-19. This chain uses TRBV5-1 with TRBJ1-6; D unclear. The sequenced material came from peripheral blood. The DNA of the CDR3 is TGCGCCAGCAGCTTGGTTGCAGGCAGTCCTTCACCCCTCCACTTT. As protein: CASSLVAGSPSPLHF.